The 8 T cell receptor beta chains in this list originate from one sample, sequenced in a study of cytomegalovirus exposure and HLA in healthy donors. PCR involved 60 Vbeta and 13 Jbeta primers. Data came from immunoSEQ multiplex PCR; TCRdb stores just in-frame clones and leaves some out. The repertoire holds 150,000 to 160,000 clones, 80% seen once, with around 6% in the top ten. Input material: PBMCs. These TCRs come from a woman between 40 and 55 years old in good health and CMV-seropositive.

The chain couples TRBV29-1 to TRBJ1-2; D remains ambiguous. Trimming took off 7 bases at V and 2 bases at J, with 14 bases between the two ends. Germline V gives CDR1 SQVTM, CDR2 ANQGSEA. The CDR3 runs to 13 residues. The CDR3 spells CSALPRGNYGYTF. CDR3 nucleotide sequence: TGCAGCGCTCTACCACGGGGAAACTATGGCTACACCTTC.

This clone has just a few counts. The chain has TRBV5-6 and TRBJ2-7; the D is unclear. Germline V gene sequence: CDR1 SGHDT, CDR2 YYEEEE. The CDR3 is made up of 14 amino acids. With 0 bases removed from V and 7 bases from J, the gap between germline ends came to 14 bases. In nucleotides, the CDR3 is TGTGCCAGCAGCTTGGTTACCACCAACTGGGAGCAGTACTTC. Protein product: CASSLVTTNWEQYF. The complete variable domain, with remaining parts taken from reference TRBV5-6 and TRBJ2-7, reads DAGVTQSPTHLIKTRGQQVTLRCSPKSGHDTVSWYQQALGQGPQFIFQYYEEEERQRGNFPDRFSGHQFPNYSSELNVNALLLGDSALYLCASSLVTTNWEQYFGPGTRLTVT.

This rearrangement joins TRBV7-8 to TRBJ2-3; perhaps TRBD2 as D (6 bases). The CDR3 spans 17 residues. CDR1 and CDR2 (germline): SGHVS, FQNEAQ. V was pared by 5 bases and J by 6 bases, with 24 bases between. The CDR3 reads CASSPRAGTPRLDTQYF. The CDR3 DNA is TGTGCCAGCAGCCCTAGGGCGGGAACGCCCCGTTTGGATACGCAGTATTTT.

In regard to this clone: Additional DNA sequences in this sample encode the identical CDR3. V is TRBV10-3 and J is TRBJ1-5, with D possibly being TRBD1 (6 bases). The CDR3 runs 13 residues. CDR1 is ENHRY, CDR2 SYGVKD, per germline. Deletions cut 4 bases from V and 6 bases from J, with 10 bases between. CDR3 sequence: CAISGGQGQPQHF. CDR3 nucleotide sequence: TGTGCCATCAGTGGGGGACAAGGTCAGCCCCAGCATTTT.

The chain uses TRBV7-6 and TRBJ2-5; TRBD2 matches 13 bases. This CDR3 is built from 17 residues. The J segment lost 4 bases and the V segment lost 1 base, leaving 6 bases of the junction unmatched. CDR1 is SGHVS and CDR2 is FNYEAQ in the germline V gene. CDR3 region: CASSLVLAGGPGETQYF. For the CDR3, the DNA is TGTGCCAGCAGCTTAGTACTAGCGGGAGGGCCGGGAGAGACCCAGTACTTC.

The chain combines TRBV29-1 with TRBJ2-2, with a tentative D call TRBD1 (5 bases). V was trimmed by 6 bases and J by 6 bases, leaving 14 bases between them. Germline values: CDR1 SQVTM, CDR2 ANQGSEA. The CDR3 extends over 13 amino acids. This CDR3 reads CSVSTGSPGELFF. In nucleotides, the CDR3 is TGCAGCGTGTCTACAGGTTCCCCCGGGGAGCTGTTTTTT.

This rearrangement joins TRBV7-9 to TRBJ2-3; the match to TRBD2 covers 12 bases. This CDR3 contains 15 residues. The J segment lost 4 bases and the V segment lost 5 bases, leaving 4 bases of the junction unmatched. Germline CDR1 and CDR2: SEHNR and FQNEAQ (reference sequence). CDR3 in amino acids: CASSPLAGGPDTQYF. DNA for the CDR3: TGTGCCAGCAGCCCCCTAGCGGGAGGGCCAGATACGCAGTATTTT. Full variable domain (remainder filled in from reference TRBV7-9 and TRBJ2-3): DTGVSQNPRHKITKRGQNVTFRCDPISEHNRLYWYRQTLGQGPEFLTYFQNEAQLEKSRLLSDRFSAERPKGSFSTLEIQRTEQGDSAMYLCASSPLAGGPDTQYFGPGTRLTVL.

This chain uses TRBV28 with TRBJ1-4; tentatively, D is TRBD1 (6 bases). CDR3 size: 14 residues. CDR1 is MDHEN and CDR2 is SYDVKM in the germline V gene. V was cut by 6 bases and J by 2 bases, with 10 bases left in between. Here the CDR3 reads CASRRQETNEKLFF. The CDR3 nucleotides read TGTGCCAGCAGGAGACAGGAGACTAATGAAAAACTGTTTTTT.